The 4 T cell receptor beta chains given below trace back to one sample, sequenced in a study of molecular identifiers for immune sequencing clone quantification. TCRdb independently ran MiXCR on the PCR reads; one entry per CDR3 protein. Among approximately 590,000 distinct CDR3 sequences listed, about 25% were seen once. Specimen: naive CD8+ T cells from blood, with Jurkat cell RNA spiked in. The subset is: FACS-sorted CD8+CD4-CCR7+CD45RA+ naive T cells. The receptors here all came from a human donor in good health. Some libraries in this study had Jurkat cell RNA spiked in.

With respect to this clonotype: A much larger clonotype is one base distant, so this may be a read error. The chain carries TRBV7-9 and TRBJ1-2; D call uncertain. Germline CDR1 is SEHNR and CDR2 is FQNEAQ (reference sequence). The CDR3 is 15 amino acids. The CDR3 is CAGSPQVRANYGYTF. The CDR3 DNA reads TGTGCCGGCAGCCCCCAGGTCCGAGCTAACTATGGCTACACCTTC.

Turning to this clonotype: A much larger clone sits a single nucleotide away, making a read error possible. The chain couples TRBV5-5 to TRBJ1-1; D is possibly TRBD1 (5 bases). CDR3 size: 13 residues. The germline CDR1 and CDR2 sequences are SGHKS and YYEKEE (reference sequence). The CDR3 DNA reads TGTGCCTGCAGCTTGGAGAAGGGGACTGAAGCTTTCTTT. Translated: CACSLEKGTEAFF.

This clonotype was picked up a small number of times. J is TRBJ2-3 and V is TRBV4-1, with D uncertain. CDR3 length equals 15 residues. Per the germline V gene, CDR1 is MGHRA and CDR2 is YSYEKL. V gave up 1 base and J gave up 2 bases, with 10 bases separating them. In nucleotides, the CDR3 is TGCGCCAGCAGCCAAGGCGATACGGACACAGATACGCAGTATTTT. This sequence encodes CASSQGDTDTDTQYF.

Ten or more counts support this clonotype. CDR3 sequence: CASSQDRVSSTDTQYF. The CDR3 DNA is TGCGCCAGCAGCCAAGACCGCGTCTCTAGCACAGATACGCAGTATTTT. The rearrangement links TRBV4-3 to TRBJ2-3, with D uncertain. In germline, CDR1 is LGHNA, CDR2 YSLEER. This CDR3 contains 16 residues. V lost 0 bases and J lost 0, with 10 bases in between.